Following are 2 T cell receptor beta chains from one sample sequenced in a study of T cells in women clearing cervical HPV infection. The protocol was immunoSEQ multiplex PCR, while the TCRdb copy is restricted to in-frame clones and leaves out a portion. In total, the table holds fewer than 40,000 clones. What was sequenced was blood buffy coat. Every receptor here comes from a woman between 18 and 75 years old with a cervical HPV16 infection that either progressed to CIN3+ or cleared (not recorded which).

Comments on this clone: The read terminates 3 residues before the CDR3 end, so the remaining end is supplied by the germline J gene. The V call is TRBV5-1, the J call TRBJ2-2, with a weak D call TRBD2 (6 bases). The CDR3 loop spans 15 amino acids. Trimming stripped 4 bases from V and 0 bases from J, with 10 bases between. Looked up from germline, CDR1 is SGHRS and CDR2 is YFSETQ. The CDR3 DNA, read in part, is TGCGCCAGCAGCCACGGGGGACCGAACACCGGGGAG. The encoded protein is CASSHGGPNTGE. The whole CDR3 protein is CASSHGGPNTGELFF.

A word on this clone: The read terminates 3 residues ahead of where the CDR3 ends, so the germline J gene completes it. The chain is built from TRBV11-1 and TRBJ1-3; possibly TRBD1 for D (5 bases). Germline V lookup: CDR1 SGHAT, CDR2 FQDESV (reference sequence). Trimming cost V 5 bases and J 2 bases, with 10 bases left between them. The CDR3 extends over 14 amino acids. The CDR3 bases that were read are TGTGCCAGCAGCCAATCAGGGACTGGAAACACC. Encoded protein: CASSQSGTGNT. In full, the CDR3 reads CASSQSGTGNTIYF.